These 27 T cell receptor beta chains originate from one sample sequenced in a study of blood T cells in healthy people across ages. Next came a second PCR, run for roughly 7 to 12 cycles, which used a sample-barcoded 5' primer along with a J-beta primer mix. Using its own MiXCR run on the 5' RACE reads, TCRdb lists one record per CDR3 protein. Among 1.6 million or so distinct CDR3 sequences listed, about 35% were seen once. The sample was blood. Every receptor here comes from a woman in her twenties or thirties in good health.

This clonotype was detected only a few times. The V call is TRBV15, the J call TRBJ2-5; a weak D match, TRBD2 (6 bases). The germline V gene has CDR1 LNHNV and CDR2 YYDKDF (reference sequence). The germline V and J ends were trimmed by 2 bases and 2 bases, with 12 bases remaining between them. The CDR3 is made up of 15 amino acids. The CDR3 is CATSRRDFPQETQYF. In DNA, the CDR3 is TGTGCCACCAGCAGACGGGACTTTCCTCAAGAGACCCAGTACTTC.

This chain uses TRBV15 with TRBJ2-1; weak D call: TRBD2 (6 bases). Per the germline V gene, CDR1 is LNHNV and CDR2 is YYDKDF (reference sequence). The length of the CDR3 is 14 residues. V was trimmed by 4 bases and J by 4 bases, leaving 11 bases between them. The DNA of the CDR3 is TGTGCCACCAGCACCCGGGGGACTTACAATGAGCAGTTCTTC. Its protein product is CATSTRGTYNEQFF.

This clonotype was detected ten times or more. The gene calls are TRBV29-1 and TRBJ2-3; 8 nucleotides match TRBD2. V gave up 6 bases and J gave up 4 bases; unmatched junction bases: 9. The CDR3 sequence is 14 residues long. The germline V gene has CDR1 SQVTM and CDR2 ANQGSEA. Here the CDR3 reads CSVDPGLGSDTQYF. CDR3 nucleotides: TGCAGCGTGGATCCGGGACTAGGATCAGATACGCAGTATTTT.

CDR3 bases: TGTGCCAGCAGCCAAGAACGCGGCCTAGACTATGGCTACACCTTC. This gives the protein CASSQERGLDYGYTF. The chain links TRBV3-1 to TRBJ1-2; the D is unclear. This CDR3 has 15 residues. Germline CDR1 LGHDT, CDR2 YNNKEL (reference sequence). Trimming stripped 0 bases from V and 3 bases from J, with 11 bases between.

This chain uses TRBV10-3 with TRBJ2-5, with D maybe TRBD2 (6 bases). With the DNA end fitting TRBJ2-7 better, the J assignment may be wrong. The CDR3 is made up of 15 amino acids. Looked up from germline, CDR1 is ENHRY and CDR2 is SYGVKD. In DNA form, the CDR3 reads TGTGCCATCAGTGAGTCGGGGCGGGGTATCTACGAGCAGTACTTC. Residues: CAISESGRGIYEQYF.

V usage is TRBV27 and J usage is TRBJ1-1; D may be TRBD1 (5 bases). Per the germline V gene, CDR1 is MNHEY and CDR2 is SMNVEV (reference sequence). The CDR3 extends over 15 amino acids. The V end was cut by 5 bases, the J end by 2 bases, with 15 bases between. The CDR3 DNA reads TGTGCCAGCAGTCCGACAGTAAATCCCAACACTGAAGCTTTCTTT. As protein: CASSPTVNPNTEAFF.

This clonotype was seen ten or more times. The chain has TRBV28 and TRBJ2-1; 7 bases agree with TRBD2. J lost 3 bases, V lost 6 bases, and 11 bases had no gene match. Germline lookup yields CDR1 MDHEN and CDR2 SYDVKM. The CDR3 is made up of 16 amino acids. The CDR3 nucleotides are TGTGCCAGCAGGGACCGTGGGACTATCCTCTACAATGAGCAGTTCTTC. Its translation is CASRDRGTILYNEQFF.

The table lists this clonotype with a few counts. The rearrangement uses TRBV20-1 and TRBJ2-5; 8 bases map to TRBD2. Germline CDR1 and CDR2: DFQATT and SNEGSKA (reference sequence). V shed 0 bases, J shed 0 bases, and the junction held 24 bases outside the gene matches. CDR3 length: 22 residues. This CDR3 is CSARDGRVAGINTKEYQETQYF. The CDR3 DNA reads as TGCAGTGCTAGAGATGGTCGGGTAGCGGGAATCAACACTAAAGAGTACCAAGAGACCCAGTACTTC.

This clonotype was detected a few times. The rearrangement uses TRBV4-1 and TRBJ1-1; D remains ambiguous. The CDR3 covers 15 residues. V lost 1 base and J lost 1, with 10 bases in between. The V gene's germline CDR1 is MGHRA and CDR2 YSYEKL. CDR3 loop: CASSQAFLGNTEAFF. CDR3 sequence (DNA): TGCGCCAGCAGCCAAGCGTTCCTCGGGAACACTGAAGCTTTCTTT.

This chain joins TRBV10-1 and TRBJ1-1; D gene unclear. V was cut by 3 bases and J by 11 bases, with 13 bases left in between. CDR3 length equals 12 residues. The germline V gene has CDR1 WNHNN and CDR2 SYGVQD (reference sequence). CDR3 protein: CASSDFPGRAFF. DNA of the CDR3: TGCGCCAGCAGTGATTTCCCCGGGCGGGCTTTCTTT.

This clonotype has a handful of counts. The V and J genes are TRBV20-1 and TRBJ2-1; TRBD2 might be the D (6 bases). This CDR3 is 13 amino acids long. Germline CDR1 DFQATT, CDR2 SNEGSKA (reference sequence). The germline V and J ends were trimmed by 3 bases and 5 bases, with 11 bases remaining between them. CDR3 DNA sequence: TGCAGTGCTAGGACTAGGGTTCACAATGAGCAGTTCTTC. Its translation: CSARTRVHNEQFF.

Regarding this clonotype: A read error may produce the germline difference seen at one junction end. The chain has TRBV12-3 or TRBV12-4 and TRBJ1-2; D unresolved. The CDR3 runs 13 residues. The chain's CDR3 is CACSFGGPYGYTF. CDR3 coding DNA: TGTGCCTGCAGTTTTGGCGGACCCTATGGCTACACCTTC.

The gene calls are TRBV20-1 and TRBJ2-4, with D possibly being TRBD2 (6 bases). This CDR3 comprises 16 residues. The V and J ends lost 6 bases and 2 bases respectively, with 20 bases between them. Germline V gene sequence: CDR1 DFQATT, CDR2 SNEGSKA (reference sequence). In nucleotides, the CDR3 is TGCAGTGCCCCCCGGGCGGGAATAGTGACCAAAAACATTCAGTACTTC. It encodes CSAPRAGIVTKNIQYF.

A few counts support this clonotype. The CDR3 nucleotides read TGTGCCAGCAGTTCCACCTTAGCGGGAGGAAACTACGAGCAGTACTTC. Translation gives CASSSTLAGGNYEQYF. The chain joins TRBV28 to TRBJ2-7; 10 bases map to TRBD2. Trimming cost V 4 bases and J 3 bases; bases outside gene matches: 9. CDR1 and CDR2 from the germline V gene are MDHEN and SYDVKM. CDR3 length: 16 amino acids.

This clonotype was counted between two and nine times. J is TRBJ1-5 and V is TRBV5-5; 9 nucleotides match TRBD1. J was trimmed by 2 bases and V by 3 bases; bases with no gene match: 9. The CDR3 is 17 residues long. CDR1 and CDR2 (germline): SGHKS, YYEKEE (reference sequence). The CDR3 region has the DNA TGTGCCAGCAGCTCGGGACAGGGAAGAGGAGGCAATCAGCCCCAGCATTTT. It codes for CASSSGQGRGGNQPQHF.

This rearrangement joins TRBV29-1 to TRBJ2-1, with 11 bases aligning to TRBD2. The junction had 2 bases not matched to a gene; V was cut back by 6 bases and J by 4 bases. This CDR3 comprises 13 residues. Germline-derived CDR1 and CDR2 are SQVTM and ANQGSEA. CDR3: CSVRLAGYNEQFF. The CDR3 nucleotides are TGCAGCGTCCGACTAGCGGGATACAATGAGCAGTTCTTC.

A single count supports this clonotype. The chain recombines TRBV20-1 with TRBJ1-1, with TRBD1 as a possible D gene (5 bases). The CDR3 is made up of 15 amino acids. Germline loops: CDR1 DFQATT, CDR2 SNEGSKA (reference sequence). The V end was cut by 3 bases, the J end by 5 bases, with 19 bases between. The CDR3 protein is CSARSILAGRTEAFF. The CDR3 DNA follows: TGCAGTGCTAGGAGTATTTTGGCGGGGCGAACTGAAGCTTTCTTT.

The CDR3 sequence: CASSEWNREANYGYTF. The CDR3 DNA is TGTGCCAGCAGTGAATGGAACAGGGAAGCTAACTATGGCTACACCTTC. The chain combines TRBV25-1 with TRBJ1-2; D might be TRBD1 (6 bases). Germline assignment: CDR1 MGHDK and CDR2 SYGVNS. The length of the CDR3 is 16 residues. Trimming removed 1 base at V and 0 bases at J, with 12 bases between.

The V call is TRBV12-3 or TRBV12-4, the J call TRBJ2-5; D possibly corresponds to TRBD2 (5 bases). The CDR3 is 12 amino acids. The V end lost 5 bases, the J end lost 5 bases, and 9 bases lay between the germline ends. For the CDR3, the DNA is TGTGCCAGCAGTGCGGGCCTGGAGACCCAGTACTTC. Translating it yields CASSAGLETQYF.

The table lists this clonotype with many counts. This chain uses TRBV7-2 with TRBJ2-7; D not resolved. The CDR3 contains 14 residues. V shed 3 bases and J shed 5 bases, with 14 bases lying between them. Looked up from germline, CDR1 is SGHTA and CDR2 is FQGNSA. Written as DNA, the CDR3 is TGTGCCAGCAGCTTGTTTCTTTCGGGTAACGAGCAGTACTTC. This translates into CASSLFLSGNEQYF.

This chain connects TRBV6-1 to TRBJ2-7, with a possible D match to TRBD2 (6 bases). The DNA matches TRBJ2-5 better at its end, which makes the J call doubtful. The CDR3 length is 14 residues. Per germline, CDR1 MNHNS and CDR2 SASEGT. CDR3 DNA sequence: TGTGCCAGCAGGACCCTGGGGGGTTTGGGGACCCAGTACTTC. It specifies CASRTLGGLGTQYF.

This clonotype was seen ten or more times. This chain connects TRBV9 to TRBJ2-7; D could derive from TRBD1 or TRBD2 (5 bases each). Germline CDR1 and CDR2: SGDLS and YYNGEE. Deletions cut 5 bases from V and 2 bases from J, with 14 bases between. CDR3 size: 14 residues. This CDR3 reads CASSQVGTTYEQYF. CDR3 nucleotide sequence: TGTGCCAGCAGTCAAGTCGGGACCACCTACGAGCAGTACTTC.

This clonotype was seen a handful of times. This chain joins TRBV28 and TRBJ2-7; D may be TRBD1 (5 bases). Germline lookup yields CDR1 MDHEN and CDR2 SYDVKM. The CDR3 extends over 15 amino acids. V shed 5 bases and J shed 1 base, with 15 bases lying between them. The CDR3 here is CASSSTGIGSYEQYF. The CDR3, as DNA: TGTGCCAGCAGTAGTACAGGTATCGGGTCCTACGAGCAGTACTTC.

The CDR3 spells CASSQGLAVTGELFF. The CDR3 DNA reads as TGTGCCAGCAGCCAGGGACTAGCGGTTACCGGGGAGCTGTTTTTT. The rearrangement joins TRBV3-1 to TRBJ2-2, with 11 bases that match TRBD2. J was trimmed by 5 bases and V by 3 bases; bases with no gene match: 2. The CDR3 extends over 15 amino acids. The germline V gene has CDR1 LGHDT and CDR2 YNNKEL (reference sequence).

The chain employs TRBV7-6 and TRBJ2-7; D remains ambiguous. Germline CDR1 reads SGHVS; CDR2 reads FNYEAQ. V lost 1 base and J lost 10, with 17 bases in between. CDR3 length equals 14 residues. The CDR3: CASSLGSRQDTQYF. In DNA form, the CDR3 reads TGTGCCAGCAGCTTAGGATCTAGGCAAGACACCCAGTACTTC.

This clonotype was recorded a few times. This chain connects TRBV13 to TRBJ2-3, with D possibly being TRBD1 or TRBD2 (5 bases each). Per germline, CDR1 PRHDT and CDR2 FYEKMQ (reference sequence). V was trimmed by 11 bases and J by 5 bases, leaving 8 bases between them. The CDR3 spans 10 residues. CDR3 in amino acids: CAAGGDTQYF. DNA for the CDR3: TGTGCCGCTGGGGGAGATACGCAGTATTTT.

The V gene is TRBV5-1, the J gene TRBJ2-5; no firm D call. Trimming took 5 bases from V and 1 from J, leaving 9 bases between them. This CDR3 is built from 13 residues. The germline CDR1 and CDR2 sequences are SGHRS and YFSETQ. CDR3 DNA sequence: TGCGCCAGCAGGGGTCCGGCCCAAGAGACCCAGTACTTC. Translation gives CASRGPAQETQYF.